This passage covers 27 T cell receptor beta chains from one sample sequenced in a study of OX40 agonist ivuxolimab in advanced cancers. Profiled with immunoSEQ multiplex PCR; TCRdb holds only in-frame clones, not every one. The sample yields over 15,000 clones, almost 85% seen once. The sequenced sample was CD4+ or CD8+ T cells sorted from blood, obtained in a trial of the OX40 agonist ivuxolimab. The receptor set was obtained from an adult with an advanced solid tumor such as melanoma, head and neck, liver or kidney cancer.

This chain uses TRBV7-9 with TRBJ2-5; D ambiguous. The CDR3 consists of 14 residues. CDR1 and CDR2 (germline): SEHNR, FQNEAQ (reference sequence). The V gene lost 1 base and the J gene lost 2 bases, with 8 bases spanning the gap. This CDR3 is CASSLVPHQETQYF. In DNA, the CDR3 is TGTGCCAGCAGCTTAGTTCCACATCAAGAGACCCAGTACTTC.

By sample fraction, this clone is medium-sized. V usage is TRBV4-1 and J usage is TRBJ2-1; D gene ambiguous. Germline V gene lookup returns CDR1 MGHRA and CDR2 YSYEKL. The CDR3 runs 12 residues. Trimming removed 6 bases at V and 5 bases at J, with 8 bases between. The CDR3 bases are TGCGCCAGCAGACTGGGAAACAATGAGCAGTTCTTC. Translating gives CASRLGNNEQFF.

In its sample, this clone was seen once. J is TRBJ2-7 and V is TRBV4-3; 8 nucleotides agree with TRBD1. Per the germline V gene, CDR1 is LGHNA and CDR2 is YSLEER. Losses at the gene ends were 4 bases for V and 0 bases for J; bases not matched to a gene: 8. This CDR3 is built from 16 residues. This CDR3 reads CASSRHRDRSSYEQYF. In DNA form, the CDR3 reads TGCGCCAGCAGCCGCCACCGGGACAGGAGCTCCTACGAGCAGTACTTC.

This chain connects TRBV27 to TRBJ1-5; TRBD1 matches at 8 bases. Germline CDR1 reads MNHEY; CDR2 reads SMNVEV (reference sequence). This CDR3 has 14 residues. J lost 2 bases, V lost 3 bases, and 0 bases had no gene match. CDR3 nucleotides: TGTGCCAGCAGTTTGACAGGGGGCAATCAGCCCCAGCATTTT. It specifies CASSLTGGNQPQHF.

V and J are TRBV16 and TRBJ2-1; the D gene could be TRBD1 or TRBD2 (7 bases each). CDR3 size: 17 residues. The germline CDR1 and CDR2 sequences are KGHSY and FQNENV. The V end was cut by 0 bases, the J end by 1 base, with 13 bases between. Here the CDR3 reads CASSQSGGDSSYNEQFF. The CDR3 DNA follows: TGTGCCAGCAGCCAATCGGGGGGGGACAGTTCCTACAATGAGCAGTTCTTC.

The J gene is TRBJ1-2, the V gene TRBV30, with D unclear. V lost 4 bases and J 4 bases, leaving 13 bases between the germline ends. Per germline, CDR1 GTSNPN and CDR2 SVGIG (reference sequence). There are 13 residues in the CDR3. In nucleotides, the CDR3 is TGTGCCTGGACTTGGAGCGTGGGCTATGGCTACACCTTC. Protein product: CAWTWSVGYGYTF.

In its sample, this clone was seen once. The V gene is TRBV9, the J gene TRBJ2-1; D not resolved. Trimming removed 3 bases at V and 6 bases at J, with 4 bases between. This CDR3 contains 11 residues. The germline gives CDR1 SGDLS, CDR2 YYNGEE. CDR3 bases: TGTGCCAGCAGCGCGGCCAATGAGCAGTTCTTC. Translated, it gives CASSAANEQFF.

The chain employs TRBV7-8 and TRBJ2-1; possibly TRBD1 or TRBD2 for D (5 bases each). The CDR3 extends over 15 amino acids. Germline V gene lookup returns CDR1 SGHVS and CDR2 FQNEAQ. With 5 bases removed from V and 4 bases from J, the gap between germline ends came to 15 bases. The chain's CDR3 is CASSRPRGYYNEQFF. The CDR3 DNA is TGTGCCAGCAGCCGCCCGAGGGGCTATTACAATGAGCAGTTCTTC.

DNA of the CDR3: TGCGCCAGCAGCCAGGGCGAGCCGAACACTGAAGCTTTCTTT. Translated: CASSQGEPNTEAFF. The chain employs TRBV4-3 and TRBJ1-1; D not certain. Trimming removed 3 bases at V and 1 base at J, with 9 bases between. Germline values: CDR1 LGHNA, CDR2 YSLEER. The CDR3 runs 14 residues.

V is TRBV13 and J is TRBJ2-1; possibly TRBD1 or TRBD2 for D (7 bases each). This CDR3 has 15 amino acids. Germline V gives CDR1 PRHDT, CDR2 FYEKMQ (reference sequence). V lost 1 base, J lost 9 bases, and 16 bases lay in between. The CDR3 reads CASSLERQGGIEQFF. In DNA, the CDR3 is TGTGCCAGCAGCTTAGAGAGACAGGGAGGGATTGAGCAGTTCTTC.

The chain carries TRBV4-1 and TRBJ2-1; maybe TRBD2 (5 bases). The germline CDR1 and CDR2 sequences are MGHRA and YSYEKL. The V and J ends lost 6 bases and 6 bases respectively, with 18 bases between them. The CDR3 runs 15 residues. CDR3 sequence (DNA): TGCGCCAGCAGACGACTAAGTGGTGAATTCAATGAGCAGTTCTTC. It is translated as CASRRLSGEFNEQFF.

Worth noting for this clone: One end of the junction does not line up with germline, which may come from a read error. CDR3 nucleotide sequence: TGTGCCAGCAGCCCCCCCGGGCACCCGCAAGAGACCCGGTACTTC. Translation: CASSPPGHPQETRYF. This chain uses TRBV7-8 with TRBJ2-5; D uncertain. This CDR3 has 15 amino acids. The V gene's germline CDR1 is SGHVS and CDR2 FQNEAQ. The full variable domain, its missing parts supplied by reference TRBV7-8 and TRBJ2-5, is GAGVSQSPRYKVAKRGQDVALRCDPISGHVSLFWYQQALGQGPEFLTYFQNEAQLDKSGLPSDRFFAERPEGSVSTLKIQRTQQEDSAVYLCASSPPGHPQETRYFGPGTRLLVL.

The gene calls are TRBV2 and TRBJ2-3; TRBD2 matches at 10 bases. V shed 6 bases and J 3 bases; nucleotides not matched to a gene: 6. CDR1 and CDR2 (germline): SNHLY, FYNNEI. This CDR3 is 15 amino acids long. CDR3 region: CASRPGLARTDTQYF. The CDR3 DNA reads TGTGCCAGCAGGCCGGGACTAGCGAGGACAGATACGCAGTATTTT.

J is TRBJ1-4 and V is TRBV27; perhaps TRBD1 as D (6 bases). The CDR3 is 14 residues long. Germline assignment: CDR1 MNHEY and CDR2 SMNVEV (reference sequence). CDR3 nucleotides: TGTGCTACGGGGGCTGGGCCTCGGGTTGAAAAACTGTTTTTT. Encoded protein: CATGAGPRVEKLFF.

The V call is TRBV18, the J call TRBJ2-7; tentative D call: TRBD2 (6 bases). The CDR3 has 17 amino acids. V lost 0 bases and J lost 3, with 18 bases in between. Germline CDR1 is KGHSH and CDR2 is LQKENI. CDR3 protein: CASSPPALGGGNYEQYF. CDR3 DNA: TGTGCCAGCTCACCACCAGCTCTCGGGGGAGGAAACTACGAGCAGTACTTC.

By sample share, this clone is medium-sized. The gene calls are TRBV2 and TRBJ2-7; 7 bases are a match to TRBD1. CDR1 and CDR2 from the germline V gene are SNHLY and FYNNEI. The CDR3 consists of 15 residues. V was pared by 5 bases and J by 6 bases, with 13 bases of the junction left unmatched. CDR3 in amino acids: CASSSGQVAPSEQYF. CDR3 bases: TGTGCCAGCAGTTCTGGACAGGTAGCCCCTAGCGAGCAGTACTTC.

This clone was detected once. V gene TRBV5-1 combines with J gene TRBJ1-1, with D possibly being TRBD1 (5 bases). CDR3 length equals 17 residues. V shed 0 bases and J shed 0 bases, with 15 bases lying between them. CDR1 is SGHRS, CDR2 YFSETQ, per germline. The DNA of the CDR3 is TGCGCCAGCAGCTTGGACACCGGGGGATACATGAACACTGAAGCTTTCTTT. Its protein product is CASSLDTGGYMNTEAFF.

This clone appeared a few times. CDR3 loop: CASRFPGLGTLHF. CDR3 DNA: TGCGCCAGCAGGTTTCCGGGTCTCGGGACCCTCCACTTT. This chain links TRBV23-1 with TRBJ1-6; D unclear. TRBV23-1 is designated an ORF whose function remains uncertain. Between the trimmed V and J ends, which lost 6 bases and 14 bases, there was a span of 17 bases. This CDR3 region has 13 residues.

The V call is TRBV19, the J call TRBJ2-1, with D perhaps TRBD1 or TRBD2 (6 bases each). The germline V gene encodes CDR1 LNHDA and CDR2 SQIVND (reference sequence). The CDR3 consists of 15 residues. V gave up 10 bases and J gave up 4 bases, with 20 bases separating them. This chain's CDR3 is CATARGLGGYNEQFF. In nucleotides, the CDR3 is TGTGCCACCGCACGGGGGCTAGGTGGTTACAATGAGCAGTTCTTC.

This clone was seen more than once but under ten times. This chain uses TRBV4-3 with TRBJ2-7; 8 bases are a match to TRBD2. V shed 0 bases, J shed 3 bases, and the junction held 7 bases outside the gene matches. The CDR3 covers 16 residues. CDR1 is LGHNA, CDR2 YSLEER, per germline. The CDR3 reads CASSQDLGAGDYEQYF. The CDR3 nucleotides read TGCGCCAGCAGCCAAGATCTTGGAGCGGGGGACTACGAGCAGTACTTC.

This clone has more than one count but fewer than ten. J is TRBJ2-7 and V is TRBV9, with D possibly being TRBD1 (6 bases). The CDR3 has 14 residues. V was clipped by 4 bases and J by 7 bases, with 18 bases between them. Germline V CDR1 and CDR2: SGDLS, YYNGEE. Here the CDR3 DNA reads TGTGCCAGCAGCCCCGGGACATCACCGAGAGAGCAGTACTTC. Protein product: CASSPGTSPREQYF.

The chain joins TRBV13 to TRBJ2-7, with D perhaps TRBD1 (6 bases). This CDR3 has 15 amino acids. CDR1 and CDR2 from the germline V gene are PRHDT and FYEKMQ (reference sequence). Trimming shortened V by 2 bases and J by 4 bases, and 15 bases separated the two germline ends. CDR3 in DNA: TGTGCCAGCAGCTTATTGGGGGCCCTCGGGTACGAGCAGTACTTC. This codes for CASSLLGALGYEQYF.

V and J are TRBV7-3 and TRBJ2-1; 10 nucleotides line up with TRBD2. The CDR3 is 15 amino acids. Germline CDR1 reads SGHTA; CDR2 reads FQGTGA. J lost 2 bases, V lost 3 bases, and 1 base had no gene match. For the CDR3, the DNA is TGTGCCAGCAGCTTTCTAGCGGGGGCCTACAATGAGCAGTTCTTC. Its protein product is CASSFLAGAYNEQFF.

The genes are TRBV7-9 and TRBJ1-3, with 8 nucleotides matching TRBD1. The CDR3 runs to 16 residues. With 5 bases clipped from V and 0 bases from J, the junction kept 6 bases outside the gene matches. CDR1 and CDR2 (germline): SEHNR, FQNEAQ (reference sequence). The CDR3 loop reads CASSPRTGLSGNTIYF. The CDR3, as DNA: TGTGCCAGCAGCCCCCGGACAGGGCTCTCTGGAAACACCATATATTTT.

The rearrangement uses TRBV9 and TRBJ2-1, with D possibly TRBD1 on 5 matching bases. The CDR3 covers 16 residues. V was cut by 0 bases and J by 8 bases, with 18 bases left in between. Germline V gene sequence: CDR1 SGDLS, CDR2 YYNGEE. The CDR3 is CASSVEVAGIGDEQFF. The CDR3 DNA sequence: TGTGCCAGCAGCGTAGAGGTGGCAGGGATAGGAGATGAGCAGTTCTTC.

This clone was seen a single time. The gene calls are TRBV13 and TRBJ1-1; the D gene is possibly TRBD1 (6 bases). This CDR3 is 15 amino acids long. V lost 3 bases to trimming and J lost 3 bases, with 14 bases between them. In germline, CDR1 is PRHDT, CDR2 FYEKMQ (reference sequence). CDR3 DNA sequence: TGTGCCAGCAGCTTTCGGGGGGCGCCGGACACTGAAGCTTTCTTT. Residues: CASSFRGAPDTEAFF.

The chain carries TRBV6-5 and TRBJ2-7; 7 nucleotides align to TRBD1. Trimming removed 5 bases from V and 2 bases from J; junction bases left unmatched: 9. This CDR3 contains 15 residues. The germline gives CDR1 MNHEY, CDR2 SVGAGI. In DNA, the CDR3 is TGTGCCAGCAGTCTGACAGGGTCCGGGACCTACGAGCAGTACTTC. This translates into CASSLTGSGTYEQYF.